This TCR beta chain was obtained from a study of Graves' ophthalmopathy and Graves' hyperthyroidism. Study background: No treatment had been given when peripheral blood was collected at initial diagnosis. Study-level results: Most clonotypes expanded in thyroid above 0.001 frequency were present in blood too.

Germline-derived CDR1 and CDR2 are MNHEY and SVGAGI. The CDR3 contains 14 residues. Amplification from RNA transcripts yielded the TCR beta CDR3 regions. First-round RT-PCR with HTBI primers preceded a second-round multiplex PCR. Using its own MiXCR run on the multiplex PCR reads, TCRdb lists one record per CDR3 protein. The data show 360,000 or so distinct CDR3 sequences, with around 16% seen just once and 1.5% to 2% held by the top ten. Orbital computed tomography, together with clinical symptoms, serum thyroxine, TRAb and thyroid ultrasound, was used for diagnosis. This clonotype was recorded at least ten times. Its target is unknown. A read error may explain this, as a much larger clone is one base away.

This sequence originates from a woman aged 18-30 years with Graves' ophthalmopathy. The sequencing sample was made of peripheral blood. The V call is TRBV6-5, the J call TRBJ2-7, with D possibly TRBD1 on 7 matching bases. This chain's CDR3 is CARRGASRGYEQYF. The CDR3 DNA reads as TGTGCCCGCAGGGGGGCGTCGCGAGGCTACGAGCAGTACTTC.